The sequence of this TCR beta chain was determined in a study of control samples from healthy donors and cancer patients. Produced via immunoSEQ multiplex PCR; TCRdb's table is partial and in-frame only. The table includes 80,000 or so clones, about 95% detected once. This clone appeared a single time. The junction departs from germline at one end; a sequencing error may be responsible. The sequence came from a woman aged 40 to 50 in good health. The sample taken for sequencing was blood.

This CDR3 is CASSLAPNGNYGHTF. In nucleotides, the CDR3 is TGCGCCAGCAGCTTGGCTCCCAACGGAAACTATGGCCACACCTTC. The V call is TRBV5-1, the J call TRBJ1-2; D call uncertain. This CDR3 spans 15 amino acids. CDR1 and CDR2 from the germline V gene are SGHRS and YFSETQ.